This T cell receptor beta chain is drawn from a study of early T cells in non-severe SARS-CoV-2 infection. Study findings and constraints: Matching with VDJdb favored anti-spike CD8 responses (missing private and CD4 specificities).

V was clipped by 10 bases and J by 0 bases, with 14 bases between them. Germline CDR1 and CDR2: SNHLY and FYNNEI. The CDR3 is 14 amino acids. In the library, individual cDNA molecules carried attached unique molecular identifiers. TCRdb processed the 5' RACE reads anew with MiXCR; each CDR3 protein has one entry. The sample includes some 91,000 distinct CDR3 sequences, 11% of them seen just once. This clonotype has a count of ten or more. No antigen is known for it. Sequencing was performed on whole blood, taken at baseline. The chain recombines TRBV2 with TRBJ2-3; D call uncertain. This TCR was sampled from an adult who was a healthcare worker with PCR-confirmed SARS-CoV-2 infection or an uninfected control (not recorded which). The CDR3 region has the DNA TGTGCCACCAAAGAGACGCTAAGCACAGATACGCAGTATTTT. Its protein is CATKETLSTDTQYF.